This entry concerns a single T cell receptor beta chain. The CDR3 runs 15 residues. The V gene lost 2 bases and the J gene lost 7 bases, with 14 bases spanning the gap. In germline, CDR1 is MNHNS, CDR2 SASEGT. Some clones are missing from TCRdb's copy, which holds only in-frame ones; the method was immunoSEQ multiplex PCR. The repertoire holds tens of thousands of clones, 84% seen once, with roughly 6.3% in the top ten. The data derive from a study of blood T cell repertoires in COVID-19. Study information: The United States, Italy and Spain supplied acute and convalescent COVID-19 samples.

This rearrangement joins TRBV6-1 to TRBJ1-4, with D possibly matching TRBD1 (5 bases). The clonotype comes from a man in his 60s with acute or convalescent COVID-19. Specimen: peripheral blood. The CDR3 region is CASSEMGRVVEKLFF. The CDR3 DNA is TGTGCCAGCAGTGAAATGGGCAGGGTTGTTGAAAAACTGTTTTTT.